The source of this T cell receptor beta chain is a study of blood T cell repertoires in COVID-19. CDR1 and CDR2 (germline): MNHEY, SMNVEV (reference sequence). CDR3 size: 15 residues. The trim removed 4 bases at V and 5 bases at J, leaving 6 bases unmatched. The assay was immunoSEQ multiplex PCR, and TCRdb's table has in-frame clones only and misses some. Among 30,000 to 35,000 clones listed, approximately 88% were seen once. The specimen sequenced was peripheral blood. This chain links TRBV27 with TRBJ1-2, with 11 positions matching TRBD1. The receptor's source is a man between 60 and 75 years old with active COVID-19. For the CDR3, the DNA is TGTGCCAGCAGTTCAACCGGGACAGGGGGTTATGGCTACACCTTC. Residues: CASSSTGTGGYGYTF.